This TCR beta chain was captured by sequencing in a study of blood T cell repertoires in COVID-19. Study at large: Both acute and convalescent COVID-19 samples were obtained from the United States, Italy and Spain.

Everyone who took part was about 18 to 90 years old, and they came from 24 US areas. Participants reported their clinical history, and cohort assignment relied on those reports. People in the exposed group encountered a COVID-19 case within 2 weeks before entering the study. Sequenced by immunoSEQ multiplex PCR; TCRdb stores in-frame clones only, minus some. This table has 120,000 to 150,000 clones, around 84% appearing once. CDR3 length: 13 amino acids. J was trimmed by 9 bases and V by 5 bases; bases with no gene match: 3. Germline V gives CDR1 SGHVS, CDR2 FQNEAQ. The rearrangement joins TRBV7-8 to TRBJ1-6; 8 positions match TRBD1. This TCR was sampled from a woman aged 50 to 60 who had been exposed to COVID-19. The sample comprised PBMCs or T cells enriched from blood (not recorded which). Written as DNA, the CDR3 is TGTGCCAGCAGCGTTGACAGGGGTTCACCCCTCCACTTT. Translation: CASSVDRGSPLHF.